Following are 8 T cell receptor beta chains from one sample sequenced in a study of T cell repertoires in cytomegalovirus infection. Antigens for these TCRs are unknown. One entry per CDR3 protein, called by TCRdb with MiXCR from the reads. This table has 900,000 to 950,000 distinct CDR3 sequences, 30% to 40% appearing once. The source material was cultured CD8+ T cells from PBMCs, sampled from culture after CMV antigen stimulation. The origin of the receptors is a human donor in good health (CMV status not recorded). Some clones in this sample may be carry-over from other donors' samples.

This clonotype was picked up a small number of times. This sequence joins TRBV27 and TRBJ1-2; D perhaps matches TRBD1 (6 bases). The CDR3 covers 13 residues. V was pared by 6 bases and J by 6 bases, with 14 bases between. Germline CDR1 is MNHEY and CDR2 is SMNVEV (reference sequence). The CDR3 DNA sequence: TGTGCCAGCAGCACCGGGACAAGAAATGGCTACACCTTC. The encoded protein is CASSTGTRNGYTF.

This chain connects TRBV20-1 to TRBJ1-1; D is possibly TRBD1 (5 bases). Between the trimmed V and J ends, which lost 0 bases and 0 bases, there was a span of 20 bases. Germline values: CDR1 DFQATT, CDR2 SNEGSKA (reference sequence). The CDR3 contains 18 residues. CDR3 bases: TGCAGTGCTAGAGATCGCGGGGCCCAAAGTCCCATGAACACTGAAGCTTTCTTT. It specifies CSARDRGAQSPMNTEAFF.

This clonotype was recorded a few times. The chain uses TRBV27 and TRBJ2-1; 9 bases line up with TRBD1. Unmatched junction bases numbered 11, after V lost 8 bases and J lost 3 bases. CDR3 length equals 16 residues. Germline V gene lookup returns CDR1 MNHEY and CDR2 SMNVEV (reference sequence). As DNA, the CDR3 is TGTGCCAGCCAGAGAAACAGGGGGCGCGTCTACAATGAGCAGTTCTTC. It codes for CASQRNRGRVYNEQFF.

This clonotype came up many times. This chain connects TRBV7-8 to TRBJ1-1; no reliable D call. Germline lookup yields CDR1 SGHVS and CDR2 FQNEAQ. The ends were cut back, 6 bases at V and 0 bases at J, with 8 bases in the middle. CDR3 size: 13 residues. The CDR3 DNA reads TGTGCCAGCAGGTCGGGAATGAACACTGAAGCTTTCTTT. It yields the protein CASRSGMNTEAFF.

The rearrangement links TRBV6-2 or TRBV6-3 to TRBJ2-5; TRBD1 aligns across 7 bases. The germline CDR1 and CDR2 sequences are MNHEY and SVGEGT. J was trimmed by 5 bases and V by 4 bases; bases with no gene match: 7. The CDR3 has 14 amino acids. The CDR3 bases are TGTGCCAGCAGTTTCACAGGGGAGTGGGAGACCCAGTACTTC. This encodes CASSFTGEWETQYF.

A remark on this clonotype: At one end the junction does not follow the germline gene, possibly because of a read error. The chain carries TRBV7-2 and TRBJ2-5, with D possibly being TRBD1 or TRBD2 (5 bases each). The V gene's germline CDR1 is SGHTA and CDR2 FQGNSA. This CDR3 comprises 16 residues. For the CDR3, the DNA is TGTGCCAGCAGCTTAGAGTTCGTCGAGGGGCAAGAGACCCAGAACTTC. Translation: CASSLEFVEGQETQNF.

Notes on this clonotype: This may be a read error: a much more frequent sequence differs by one nucleotide. V is TRBV2 and J is TRBJ2-1; TRBD1 agrees at 7 bases. CDR1 SNHLY and CDR2 FYNNEI come from the germline V gene. The junction had 9 bases not matched to a gene; V was cut back by 7 bases and J by 6 bases. CDR3 length equals 14 residues. The CDR3 region has the DNA TGTGCCAGCATTAAGGGACAGCAGTGCAATGAGCAGTTCTTC. Protein: CASIKGQQCNEQFF. Full variable domain (missing parts from reference TRBV2 and TRBJ2-1): EPEVTQTPSHQVTQMGQEVILRCVPISNHLYFYWYRQILGQKVEFLVSFYNNEISEKSEIFDDQFSVERPDGSNFTLKIRSTKLEDSAMYFCASIKGQQCNEQFFGPGTRLTVL.

This chain uses TRBV7-4 with TRBJ2-7; D ambiguous. Trimming shortened V by 0 bases and J by 8 bases, and 8 bases separated the two germline ends. Germline-derived CDR1 and CDR2 are SGHVT and SQSDAQ. This CDR3 has 12 amino acids. The CDR3 nucleotides read TGTGCCAGCAGCTTAGCCCGTTACAAGCAGTACTTC. It encodes CASSLARYKQYF.